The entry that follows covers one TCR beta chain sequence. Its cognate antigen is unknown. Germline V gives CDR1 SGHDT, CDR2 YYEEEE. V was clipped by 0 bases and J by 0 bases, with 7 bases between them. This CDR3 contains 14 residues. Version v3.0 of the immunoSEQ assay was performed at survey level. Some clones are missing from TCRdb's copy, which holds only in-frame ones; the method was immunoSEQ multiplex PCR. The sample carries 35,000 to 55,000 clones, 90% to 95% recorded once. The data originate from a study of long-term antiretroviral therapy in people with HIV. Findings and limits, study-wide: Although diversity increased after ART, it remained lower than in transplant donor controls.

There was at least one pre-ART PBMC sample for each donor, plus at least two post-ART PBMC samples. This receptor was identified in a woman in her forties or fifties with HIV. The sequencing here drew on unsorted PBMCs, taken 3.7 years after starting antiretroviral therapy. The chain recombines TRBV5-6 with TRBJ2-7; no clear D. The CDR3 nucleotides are TGTGCCAGCAGCTTGGACGTTCTCTCCTACGAGCAGTACTTC. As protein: CASSLDVLSYEQYF.